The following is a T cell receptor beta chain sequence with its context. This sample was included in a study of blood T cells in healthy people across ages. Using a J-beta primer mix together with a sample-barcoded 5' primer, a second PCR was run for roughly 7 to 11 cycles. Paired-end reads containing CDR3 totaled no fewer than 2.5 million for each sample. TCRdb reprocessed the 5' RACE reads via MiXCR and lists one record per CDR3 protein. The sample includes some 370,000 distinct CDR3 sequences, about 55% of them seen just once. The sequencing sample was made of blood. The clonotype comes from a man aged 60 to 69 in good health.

Here the CDR3 reads CSASGGAVTDTQYF. CDR3 in DNA: TGCAGTGCTAGCGGGGGGGCTGTAACAGATACGCAGTATTTT. This chain joins TRBV20-1 and TRBJ2-3, with 8 nucleotides matching TRBD2. The CDR3 extends over 14 amino acids. J was trimmed by 3 bases and V by 3 bases; bases with no gene match: 5. CDR1 is DFQATT and CDR2 is SNEGSKA in the germline V gene (reference sequence).